This is a list of T cell receptor beta chains from one sample in a study of beta chain features in type 1 diabetes. Profiling relied on immunoSEQ multiplex PCR, and the TCRdb table lists in-frame clones only, not all of them. The table records a few hundred thousand clones, around an eighth of them present only once. The sequencing sample was made of naive CD4+ T cells from blood. The receptors originated from a woman younger than 30 with type 1 diabetes. CDR3s include the opening cysteine and the closing phenylalanine or tryptophan. The D gene is left open where the match is weak. Not all rows give a size; the values are once, few, many and, for expanded clones, a class.

J,size,V,D,CDR3,DNA
TRBJ2-1,few,TRBV7-3,NA,CASSLYRTSSYNEQFF,TGTGCCAGCAGCTTATATCGGACAAGCTCCTACAATGAGCAGTTCTTC
TRBJ2-3,few,TRBV19,NA,CASSPLAQVTDTQYF,TGTGCCAGTAGTCCGCTAGCGCAGGTCACAGATACGCAGTATTTT
TRBJ1-1,few,TRBV5-4,NA,CASSLALGEGGGTEAFF,TGTGCCAGCAGCTTGGCATTAGGGGAGGGAGGAGGCACTGAAGCTTTCTTT
TRBJ2-7,few,TRBV9,TRBD2,CASSVSSGSSYEQYF,TGTGCCAGCAGCGTATCTAGCGGGAGCTCCTACGAGCAGTACTTC
TRBJ2-1,NA,TRBV18,TRBD2,CASSPGLAGVVEQFF,TGTGCCAGCTCCCCCGGATTAGCGGGAGTCGTAGAGCAGTTCTTC
TRBJ2-1,NA,TRBV7-6,TRBD2,CASSEAGGFSSYNEQFF,TGTGCCAGCAGCGAAGCGGGGGGTTTCAGCTCCTACAATGAGCAGTTCTTC
TRBJ2-5,NA,TRBV30,NA,CAWSWRVETQYF,TGTGCCTGGAGCTGGAGGGTAGAGACCCAGTACTTC
TRBJ2-5,NA,TRBV7-9,NA,CASSQRRGGETQYF,TGTGCCAGCAGCCAAAGGAGGGGCGGAGAGACCCAGTACTTC
TRBJ2-3,few,TRBV5-4,NA,CASSLKAGLFTDTQYF,TGTGCCAGCAGCTTGAAGGCGGGGCTGTTCACAGATACGCAGTATTTT
TRBJ2-1,few,TRBV4-1,TRBD2,CASSQGLAGRRTNEQFF,TGCGCCAGCAGCCAGGGACTAGCGGGAAGGAGGACCAATGAGCAGTTCTTC
TRBJ2-5,few,TRBV10-3,TRBD2,CAIRSGKAFQETQYF,TGTGCCATCAGGAGCGGGAAAGCTTTTCAAGAGACCCAGTACTTC
TRBJ2-1,few,TRBV5-1,NA,CASSRRVRGNERFF,TGCGCCAGCAGCCGCCGCGTCCGAGGCAATGAGCGGTTCTTC
TRBJ2-5,few,TRBV5-1,NA,CASSLIVGVETQYF,TGCGCCAGCAGCTTGATTGTGGGAGTGGAGACCCAGTACTTC
TRBJ2-1,NA,TRBV29-1,NA,CSVAGRGDNEQFF,TGCAGCGTGGCCGGGCGGGGCGACAATGAGCAGTTCTTC
TRBJ2-3,few,TRBV27,TRBD1,CASSSGQGFTDTQYF,TGTGCCAGCAGTTCTGGACAGGGGTTCACAGATACGCAGTATTTT
TRBJ2-5,few,TRBV30,TRBD2,CAWWGVAGASETQYF,TGTGCCTGGTGGGGGGTAGCGGGGGCCTCGGAGACCCAGTACTTC
TRBJ1-5,few,TRBV18,NA,CASSFQRGSNQPQHF,TGTGCCAGCTCATTCCAACGGGGTAGCAATCAGCCCCAGCATTTT
TRBJ2-1,NA,TRBV5-1,NA,CASSLAAGMEYNEQFF,TGCGCCAGCAGCTTGGCCGCCGGGATGGAGTACAATGAGCAGTTCTTC
TRBJ1-3,NA,TRBV7-2,TRBD1,CASSLGAGQGTGNTIYF,TGTGCCAGCAGCTTGGGGGCGGGACAGGGGACTGGAAACACCATATATTTT
TRBJ2-1,few,TRBV7-9,TRBD2,CASSPRLAGVWDEQFF,TGTGCCAGCAGCCCACGACTAGCGGGAGTTTGGGATGAGCAGTTCTTC
TRBJ2-2,NA,TRBV5-4,NA,CASRHVPGSGELFF,TGTGCCAGCAGGCACGTACCAGGGTCCGGGGAGCTGTTTTTT
TRBJ1-1,NA,TRBV2,TRBD1,CASSDKTGYTEAFF,TGTGCCAGCAGCGATAAGACAGGGTACACTGAAGCTTTCTTT
TRBJ2-1,NA,TRBV5-1,TRBD1,CASSLGQGAVNEQFF,TGCGCCAGCAGCTTGGGACAGGGGGCAGTTAATGAGCAGTTCTTC
TRBJ2-2,NA,TRBV19,TRBD1,CASRGRDRGYTGELFF,TGTGCCAGTAGAGGCCGGGACAGGGGCTACACCGGGGAGCTGTTTTTT
TRBJ2-1,NA,TRBV9,NA,CASSILGGAYNEQFF,TGTGCCAGCAGCATTCTAGGAGGGGCCTACAATGAGCAGTTCTTC
TRBJ2-1,NA,TRBV18,NA,CASSPPGGGEQFF,TGTGCCAGCTCACCACCGGGAGGAGGTGAGCAGTTCTTC
TRBJ2-1,NA,TRBV14,TRBD1,CASSPGQVRRQFF,TGTGCCAGCAGCCCCGGACAGGTCCGTAGGCAGTTCTTC
TRBJ2-2,few,TRBV7-9,TRBD1,CASSTGQGFSNTGELFF,TGTGCCAGCAGCACGGGACAGGGGTTTTCGAACACCGGGGAGCTGTTTTTT
TRBJ2-7,NA,TRBV5-1,NA,CASSPGLGGEQYF,TGCGCCAGCAGCCCGGGACTCGGGGGCGAGCAGTACTTC
TRBJ2-1,NA,TRBV7-9,TRBD2,CASSLVAGAYYNEQFF,TGTGCCAGCAGCTTAGTAGCGGGAGCTTATTACAATGAGCAGTTCTTC
TRBJ2-7,NA,TRBV23-1,NA,CASSHRTGTSFYEQYF,TGCGCCAGCAGTCATCGTACAGGGACCTCGTTCTACGAGCAGTACTTC
TRBJ1-2,few,TRBV7-2,NA,CASSPTSDTKAIYGYTF,TGTGCCAGCAGCCCTACCTCCGACACAAAGGCCATCTATGGCTACACCTTC
TRBJ2-1,few,TRBV5-1,NA,CASSLARGAEGGNEQFF,TGCGCCAGCAGCTTGGCCAGGGGGGCCGAAGGAGGGAATGAGCAGTTCTTC
TRBJ2-5,few,TRBV18,TRBD2,CASSPREASVTKETQYF,TGTGCCAGCTCACCCCGGGAGGCTAGCGTCACAAAAGAGACCCAGTACTTC
TRBJ2-1,NA,TRBV7-9,NA,CASSFILATDNEQFF,TGTGCCAGCAGCTTTATTCTAGCAACTGACAATGAGCAGTTCTTC
TRBJ2-2,NA,TRBV9,NA,CASSPLGTGELFF,TGTGCCAGCAGCCCTCTAGGCACCGGGGAGCTGTTTTTT
TRBJ2-5,NA,TRBV15,TRBD1,CATSGDRGRIETQYF,TGTGCCACCAGCGGGGACAGGGGGCGCATAGAGACCCAGTACTTC
TRBJ2-5,few,TRBV21-1,NA,CASSTPGLRGRETQYF,TGTGCCAGCAGCACGCCAGGGCTTAGGGGAAGAGAGACCCAGTACTTC
TRBJ2-5,NA,TRBV4-1,TRBD2,CASSQTGLAQETQYF,TGCGCCAGCAGCCAGACGGGACTAGCCCAAGAGACCCAGTACTTC
TRBJ2-7,few,TRBV28,TRBD2,CASSLRTREQYF,TGTGCCAGCAGTTTACGGACTAGAGAGCAGTACTTC
TRBJ2-3,few,TRBV7-2,TRBD1,CASSLGGAGGADTQYF,TGTGCCAGCAGCCTTGGAGGGGCAGGGGGCGCAGATACGCAGTATTTT
TRBJ2-2,NA,TRBV14,NA,CASSQGLTGELFF,TGTGCCAGCAGCCAAGGGCTCACCGGGGAGCTGTTTTTT
TRBJ2-1,few,TRBV5-1,TRBD2,CASSLLAGGNNEQFF,TGCGCCAGCAGCTTACTAGCGGGAGGGAACAATGAGCAGTTCTTC
TRBJ2-5,few,TRBV9,TRBD2,CASSGWTSGIQETQYF,TGTGCCAGCAGCGGATGGACTAGCGGGATCCAAGAGACCCAGTACTTC
TRBJ1-1,NA,TRBV9,NA,CASSARAGGGFAEAFF,TGTGCCAGCAGCGCCCGAGCCGGGGGGGGTTTTGCTGAAGCTTTCTTT
TRBJ2-7,NA,TRBV11-2,TRBD2,CASSPPRSGRCLF,TGTGCCAGCAGCCCCCCCCGAAGCGGGAGGTGCCTGTTC
TRBJ2-6,NA,TRBV15,NA,CATSRRLNSGANVLTF,TGTGCCACCAGCAGAAGACTGAATTCTGGGGCCAACGTCCTGACTTTC